What follows are 21 T cell receptor beta chains derived from one specimen sequenced in a study of cytomegalovirus exposure and HLA in healthy donors. The PCR made use of 60 Vbeta and 13 Jbeta primers. TCRdb keeps only in-frame clones here, not all; method: immunoSEQ multiplex PCR. The table has approximately 100,000 clones, more than 60% seen once. Material for sequencing was PBMCs. The receptors originated from a female donor in good health and CMV-seropositive.

The chain joins TRBV7-2 to TRBJ1-5, with D maybe TRBD1 (5 bases). V lost 2 bases and J lost 0, with 17 bases in between. The CDR3 loop spans 18 amino acids. Germline loops: CDR1 SGHTA, CDR2 FQGNSA. CDR3 amino acids: CASSLSPLRGSSNQPQHF. Written as DNA, the CDR3 is TGTGCCAGCAGCTTAAGCCCCCTGCGGGGCTCTAGCAATCAGCCCCAGCATTTT.

This clone was detected a few times. The V and J genes are TRBV7-8 and TRBJ2-7; 7 nucleotides line up with TRBD2. Germline V gene sequence: CDR1 SGHVS, CDR2 FQNEAQ. The CDR3 is 12 residues long. Unmatched junction bases numbered 3, after V lost 5 bases and J lost 5 bases. This CDR3 reads CASSRLANEQYF. The CDR3 coding sequence is TGTGCCAGCAGCCGACTAGCTAACGAGCAGTACTTC.

The V call is TRBV7-9, the J call TRBJ1-1; D possibly corresponds to TRBD1 (6 bases). This CDR3 is built from 16 residues. Germline V lookup: CDR1 SEHNR, CDR2 FQNEAQ (reference sequence). V shed 3 bases and J shed 5 bases, with 19 bases lying between them. CDR3 in DNA: TGTGCCAGCAGCTTTTATGTGGGGGCGCGAGGGACTGAAGCTTTCTTT. As protein: CASSFYVGARGTEAFF.

The chain recombines TRBV27 with TRBJ2-5; TRBD2 matches at 9 bases. Germline V CDR1 and CDR2: MNHEY, SMNVEV (reference sequence). This CDR3 has 16 amino acids. Unmatched junction bases numbered 11, after V lost 4 bases and J lost 5 bases. In DNA form, the CDR3 reads TGTGCCAGCAGTTCCACGACTAGCGGCATTTTCGAGACCCAGTACTTC. Its translation: CASSSTTSGIFETQYF.

This clone was observed a single time. The chain couples TRBV27 to TRBJ1-6, with a weak D call TRBD1 (6 bases). V shed 6 bases and J shed 5 bases, with 14 bases lying between them. The germline V gene has CDR1 MNHEY and CDR2 SMNVEV (reference sequence). This CDR3 has 15 residues. CDR3 coding DNA: TGTGCCAGCAGGGCCGGGACACAAAATAATTCACCCCTCCACTTT. Translation gives CASRAGTQNNSPLHF.

V is TRBV11-2 and J is TRBJ2-7; 8 bases are shared with TRBD1. CDR1 is SGHAT and CDR2 is FQNNGV in the germline V gene. J was trimmed by 3 bases and V by 4 bases; bases with no gene match: 8. There are 15 residues in the CDR3. The CDR3 spells CASSSDRGADYEQYF. The DNA of the CDR3 is TGTGCCAGCAGCTCCGACAGGGGAGCCGACTACGAGCAGTACTTC.

V is TRBV5-1 and J is TRBJ1-5, with D unclear. This CDR3 comprises 15 residues. CDR1 SGHRS and CDR2 YFSETQ come from the germline V gene. The germline V and J ends were trimmed by 0 bases and 9 bases, with 16 bases remaining between them. The CDR3 protein is CASSLDTSGGGPQHF. The CDR3 DNA reads as TGCGCCAGCAGCTTGGACACGTCGGGAGGCGGGCCCCAGCATTTT.

The CDR3 loop reads CASSLRQGDTDTQYF. The CDR3 bases are TGCGCCAGCAGCCTCCGACAGGGGGACACAGATACGCAGTATTTT. The V call is TRBV5-1, the J call TRBJ2-3, with 9 bases identical to TRBD1. There are 15 residues in the CDR3. J gave up 2 bases and V 4 bases, and 5 bases lay outside the gene matches. Germline V gene lookup returns CDR1 SGHRS and CDR2 YFSETQ.

The V and J genes are TRBV6-5 and TRBJ1-2, with TRBD1 matching over 9 bases. CDR3 length: 13 amino acids. CDR1 is MNHEY, CDR2 SVGAGI, per germline. The J segment lost 9 bases and the V segment lost 6 bases, leaving 8 bases of the junction unmatched. CDR3 in amino acids: CASRNRGLESYTF. The CDR3 DNA reads as TGTGCCAGCAGGAACAGGGGGCTGGAAAGCTACACCTTC.

This clone showed up just a few times. The chain uses TRBV6-5 and TRBJ1-5, with 7 nucleotides matching TRBD1. CDR1 is MNHEY, CDR2 SVGAGI, per germline. V was clipped by 7 bases and J by 1 base; unmatched bases: 4. The CDR3 runs 14 residues. Here the CDR3 DNA reads TGTGCCAGCATAGTGACAGGGAGCAATCAGCCCCAGCATTTT. As protein: CASIVTGSNQPQHF.

The chain links TRBV2 to TRBJ2-7, with 8 bases identical to TRBD1. Germline values: CDR1 SNHLY, CDR2 FYNNEI. This CDR3 has 15 amino acids. V lost 6 bases and J lost 7; bases outside the gene matches: 14. CDR3 in amino acids: CASRFDPGGSGEQYF. CDR3 nucleotide sequence: TGTGCCAGCAGATTTGATCCAGGGGGCTCTGGGGAGCAGTACTTC.

V usage is TRBV4-2 and J usage is TRBJ2-3, with TRBD2 matching over 10 bases. The V gene end was trimmed by 1 base and the J gene end by 4 bases; junction bases not matched to a gene: 8. The CDR3 is 17 amino acids. The germline V gene encodes CDR1 LGHNA and CDR2 YNFKEQ. The CDR3 sequence is CASSQVQAGGEPDTQYF. CDR3 DNA: TGTGCCAGCAGCCAAGTTCAAGCGGGAGGGGAACCAGATACGCAGTATTTT.

In nucleotides, the CDR3 is TGTGCCAGCAGCGAGACTAGCGGGCCCTACAATGAGCAGTTCTTC. Translating gives CASSETSGPYNEQFF. V is TRBV7-8 and J is TRBJ2-1; 10 nucleotides align to TRBD2. With 5 bases clipped from V and 2 bases from J, the junction kept 3 bases outside the gene matches. Germline CDR1 SGHVS, CDR2 FQNEAQ. The CDR3 is 15 residues long.

V gene TRBV4-1 combines with J gene TRBJ2-5; 11 nucleotides line up with TRBD2. V dropped 1 base and J dropped 4; count of bases not matched to a gene: 8. Germline V gives CDR1 MGHRA, CDR2 YSYEKL. CDR3 length: 17 residues. This CDR3 reads CASSQGLAGGVGETQYF. CDR3 bases: TGCGCCAGCAGCCAAGGTCTAGCGGGAGGAGTGGGAGAGACCCAGTACTTC.

The V and J genes are TRBV28 and TRBJ2-3, with 9 bases lining up with TRBD2. The V segment lost 8 bases and the J segment 4 bases; nucleotides outside the gene matches: 10. CDR3 size: 15 residues. CDR1 and CDR2 from the germline V gene are MDHEN and SYDVKM. The CDR3: CASQPRASGADTQYF. DNA for the CDR3: TGTGCCAGCCAGCCACGGGCTAGCGGGGCAGATACGCAGTATTTT.

This clone was seen only a few times. The J gene is TRBJ1-1, the V gene TRBV15, with a tentative D call TRBD1 (5 bases). The CDR3 is 16 amino acids. Germline assignment: CDR1 LNHNV and CDR2 YYDKDF (reference sequence). Trimming removed 5 bases at V and 1 base at J, with 17 bases between. CDR3 nucleotides: TGTGCCACCAGCCGAGGGGTCGCGGGACCGAACACTGAAGCTTTCTTT. Translation gives CATSRGVAGPNTEAFF.

Notes on this clone: An end of the junction does not agree with germline; a read error may underlie this. Additional DNA sequences in this sample encode the identical CDR3. This chain connects TRBV25-1 to TRBJ1-6; perhaps TRBD1 as D (5 bases). The CDR3 has 14 amino acids. Germline V CDR1 and CDR2: MGHDK, SYGVNS. The chain's CDR3 is CASRETASNSPLHF. In nucleotides, the CDR3 is TGTGCTAGCAGGGAGACAGCCTCTAATTCACCCCTCCACTTT.

The genes are TRBV9 and TRBJ2-6; TRBD1 agrees at 7 bases. There are 17 residues in the CDR3. The V segment lost 4 bases and the J segment 2 bases; nucleotides outside the gene matches: 9. CDR1 is SGDLS, CDR2 YYNGEE, per germline. The CDR3 here is CASSLGYRGTGANVLTF. The DNA for the CDR3 is TGTGCCAGCAGCCTAGGATACAGGGGAACTGGGGCCAACGTCCTGACTTTC.

This chain links TRBV5-1 with TRBJ2-7; TRBD1 matches 9 bases. The CDR3 consists of 14 residues. V trimming: 4 bases; J trimming: 2 bases; junction bases outside the gene matches: 4. The germline V gene encodes CDR1 SGHRS and CDR2 YFSETQ. CDR3 in DNA: TGCGCCAGCAGCGCCGGGACAGGGACCTACGAGCAGTACTTC. Amino acid sequence: CASSAGTGTYEQYF.

The chain combines TRBV30 with TRBJ1-3; 10 bases match TRBD1. Unmatched junction bases numbered 9, after V lost 7 bases and J lost 0 bases. The CDR3 is made up of 16 amino acids. Germline V gives CDR1 GTSNPN, CDR2 SVGIG (reference sequence). DNA of the CDR3: TGTGCCTCCGCGGGACAGGGGTCGGTCTCTGGAAACACCATATATTTT. Translating it yields CASAGQGSVSGNTIYF.

This sequence joins TRBV7-8 and TRBJ1-2; 10 bases line up with TRBD1. The CDR3 is made up of 14 amino acids. Losses at the gene ends were 4 bases for V and 7 bases for J; bases not matched to a gene: 6. Germline V lookup: CDR1 SGHVS, CDR2 FQNEAQ. The CDR3 DNA reads as TGTGCCAGCAGCTGGCGGGACAGGGGTGCTGGCTACACCTTC. It is translated as CASSWRDRGAGYTF.